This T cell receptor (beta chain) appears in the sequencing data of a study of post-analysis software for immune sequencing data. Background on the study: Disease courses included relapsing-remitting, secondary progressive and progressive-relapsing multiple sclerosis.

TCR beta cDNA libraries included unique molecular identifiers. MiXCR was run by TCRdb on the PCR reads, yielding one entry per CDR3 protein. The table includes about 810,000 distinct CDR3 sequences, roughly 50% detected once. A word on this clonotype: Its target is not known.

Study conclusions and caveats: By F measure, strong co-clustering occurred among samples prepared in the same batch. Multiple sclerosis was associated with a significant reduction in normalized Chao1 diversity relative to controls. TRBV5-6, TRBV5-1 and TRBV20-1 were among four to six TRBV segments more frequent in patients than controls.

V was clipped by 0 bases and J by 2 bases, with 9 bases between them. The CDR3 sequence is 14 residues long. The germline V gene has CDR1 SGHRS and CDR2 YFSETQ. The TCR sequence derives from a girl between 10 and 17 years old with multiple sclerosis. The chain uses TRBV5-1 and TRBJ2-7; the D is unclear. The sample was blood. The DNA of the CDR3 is TGCGCCAGCAGCTTGGCCTGGCGAACCTACGAGCAGTACTTC. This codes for CASSLAWRTYEQYF.